Listed below are T cell receptor beta chains from one sample, sequenced in a study of cytomegalovirus exposure and HLA in healthy donors. Method: immunoSEQ multiplex PCR; TCRdb's copy keeps in-frame clones and lacks some. In the table there are about 120,000 clones, 75% of which are singletons. Sequencing was done on a sample of PBMCs. These receptors were taken from a woman in her forties in good health and CMV-seropositive. Each CDR3 is given with its conserved first and last residue. The D gene is left open where the match is weak. The size field is filled for only some rows; it gives once, few, many or a size class.

clone size	J gene	V gene	D gene	CDR3 DNA	CDR3 protein
-	TRBJ1-1	TRBV5-1	TRBD1	TGCGCCAGCAGCTTAGGGACAGGGGGCACTGAAGCTTTCTTT	CASSLGTGGTEAFF
-	TRBJ1-1	TRBV11-1	TRBD1	TGTGCCAGCAGCTTGGGACAGACGAACACTGAAGCTTTCTTT	CASSLGQTNTEAFF
-	TRBJ1-2	TRBV30	-	TGTGCCTGGATGATATTGAGCGGCTACACCTTC	CAWMILSGYTF
-	TRBJ2-5	TRBV28	TRBD2	TGTGTGTCAACTAGCGTCCCCAACCCAGAGACCCAGTACTTC	CVSTSVPNPETQYF
-	TRBJ1-3	TRBV28	-	TGTGCCAGCACCACGGAGGGTTCGGACACCATATATTTT	CASTTEGSDTIYF
once	TRBJ2-3	TRBV19	-	TGTGCCAGTAGTATAGCCTGGACAGTAAACACAGATACGCAGTATTTT	CASSIAWTVNTDTQYF
once	TRBJ2-7	TRBV9	-	TGTGCCAGCAGCGTAGTCCCAGGGGTCTACGAGCAGTACTTC	CASSVVPGVYEQYF
-	TRBJ1-4	TRBV13	-	TGTGCCAGCAGCTTAAACGCATATGGGAGGAGAGAAAAACTGTTTTTT	CASSLNAYGRREKLFF
-	TRBJ2-1	TRBV6-4	TRBD1	TGTGCCAGCAGCCACTCGGACAGGGCACTCAATGAGCAGTTCTTC	CASSHSDRALNEQFF
-	TRBJ2-7	TRBV2	TRBD2	TGTGCCAGCAGTGACAGGGGACTAGCGGGAGACTACGAGCAGTACTTC	CASSDRGLAGDYEQYF
-	TRBJ1-2	TRBV11-2	TRBD1	TGTGCCAGCAGCATGGGACAGGGAACCCCTTATGGCTACACCTTC	CASSMGQGTPYGYTF
few	TRBJ2-1	TRBV7-9	-	TGTGCCAGCAGTTCTCCTACTAGTTTTGACTCCTACAATGAGCAGTTCTTC	CASSSPTSFDSYNEQFF
-	TRBJ1-5	TRBV30	-	TGTGCCTGGGGCCGACAGAGCAATCAGCCCCAGCATTTT	CAWGRQSNQPQHF
-	TRBJ2-2	TRBV19	TRBD1	TGTGCCAGTAGTGTCCTCCCGGGACAGGGGGCTTCCGGGGAGCTGTTTTTT	CASSVLPGQGASGELFF
-	TRBJ2-7	TRBV7-2	-	TGTGCCAGCAGCCCCTGGGACTCTAGCTCCTACGAGCAGTACTTC	CASSPWDSSSYEQYF
-	TRBJ2-3	TRBV30	TRBD1	TGTGCCTGGACGCAGGGGGCTCCTACGCAGTATTTT	CAWTQGAPTQYF
-	TRBJ2-7	TRBV7-2	-	TGTGCCAGCAGCTTAGATACGGGACACCTCGAGCAGTACTTC	CASSLDTGHLEQYF
-	TRBJ2-2	TRBV10-3	-	TGTGCCATCAGGGGCACATCGAACACCGGGGAGCTGTTTTTT	CAIRGTSNTGELFF
few	TRBJ2-5	TRBV28	-	TGTGCCAGCGGGCAGCAAGAGACCCAGTACTTC	CASGQQETQYF
-	TRBJ2-7	TRBV11-3	-	TGTGCCAGCAGCTTAGATCGATACCCTAGCGTCAGCTCCTACGAGCAGTACTTC	CASSLDRYPSVSSYEQYF
-	TRBJ1-6	TRBV30	-	TGTGCCTGGAGGAACAGGGTTAGCAATTCACCCCTCCACTTT	CAWRNRVSNSPLHF
few	TRBJ1-3	TRBV7-2	-	TGTGCCAGCAGCTTAGCAGTCCCCTACTCTGGAAACACCATATATTTT	CASSLAVPYSGNTIYF
-	TRBJ2-2	TRBV7-6	-	TGTGCCAGCAGCTTTACAAGCGATTCCGGGGAGCTGTTTTTT	CASSFTSDSGELFF
-	TRBJ1-1	TRBV12-5	-	TGTGCTAGTGGTGATCCACAGGGTTACGTGACTGAAGCTTTCTTT	CASGDPQGYVTEAFF
-	TRBJ1-4	TRBV14	-	TGTGCCAGCAGCCAATTCTCCGGGGGGGGCGAAAAACTGTTTTTT	CASSQFSGGGEKLFF
-	TRBJ2-2	TRBV7-2	-	TGTGCCAGCAGCTTGGGCGGGGACACCGGGGAGCTGTTTTTT	CASSLGGDTGELFF
few	TRBJ2-7	TRBV9	-	TGTGCCAGCAGCGTAGGATCCAGGGGAGCCTACGAGCAGTACTTC	CASSVGSRGAYEQYF
-	TRBJ1-4	TRBV7-3	-	TGTGCCAGTTCTAAGGGGGGGGCTGGTGAAAAACTGTTTTTT	CASSKGGAGEKLFF